Listed below are T cell receptor beta chains from one sample, sequenced in a study of T cell responses to AZD1222 COVID-19 vaccine. Profiled with immunoSEQ multiplex PCR; TCRdb holds only in-frame clones, not every one. Altogether just under 150,000 clones are present, roughly 87% being singletons, with the ten largest covering 5.4%. This material consisted of peripheral blood, taken 28 days after the second dose of the MenACWY control vaccine. All receptors come from an adult who received the MenACWY meningococcal vaccine as a control. Both conserved end residues are part of each CDR3. Each record gives: CDR3 length, clone size, J gene, V gene, D gene, CDR3 protein, CDR3 DNA. The D gene is left open where the match is weak. The size entry is marked missing in some rows and otherwise reads once, few, many or a size class.

14,NA,TRBJ2-3,TRBV7-9,NA,CASSLRDTADTQYF,TGTGCCAGCAGCTTGAGGGACACGGCAGATACGCAGTATTTT
15,NA,TRBJ1-2,TRBV28,NA,CASSFRLGPNYGYTF,TGTGCCAGCAGTTTTCGCCTCGGGCCTAACTATGGCTACACCTTC
14,NA,TRBJ1-1,TRBV3-1/TRBV3-2,TRBD1,CASSPGQVVTEAFF,TGTGCCAGCAGTCCAGGACAGGTCGTCACTGAAGCTTTCTTT
16,NA,TRBJ1-4,TRBV6-1,NA,CASSEPWGRVGEKLFF,TGTGCCAGCAGTGAACCCTGGGGCAGGGTGGGGGAAAAACTGTTTTTT
15,NA,TRBJ1-6,TRBV24-1,NA,CASEDPTNRDSPLHF,TGTGCCTCCGAGGATCCTACGAACAGGGATTCACCCCTCCACTTT
13,once,TRBJ1-2,TRBV6-5,NA,CASSPREGYGYTF,TGTGCCAGCAGCCCCAGGGAGGGCTATGGCTACACCTTC
14,NA,TRBJ2-7,TRBV27,NA,CASGYRASSYEQYF,TGTGCCAGCGGGTACAGGGCAAGTTCCTACGAGCAGTACTTC
11,NA,TRBJ1-3,TRBV15,NA,CATLLGNTIYF,TGTGCCACCCTCCTCGGAAACACCATATATTTT
14,NA,TRBJ1-2,TRBV7-9,NA,CASSRGTSNYGYTF,TGTGCCAGCAGCCGCGGGACGTCTAACTATGGCTACACCTTC
14,few,TRBJ1-1,TRBV15,NA,CATSRPRRDTEAFF,TGTGCCACCAGCCGGCCTCGACGGGACACTGAAGCTTTCTTT
13,once,TRBJ1-1,TRBV12-3/TRBV12-4,NA,CASSPGMNTEAFF,TGTGCCAGCAGCCCAGGGATGAACACTGAAGCTTTCTTT
15,few,TRBJ1-1,TRBV18,TRBD1,CASSPPNRGGTEAFF,TGTGCCAGCTCACCACCGAACAGGGGAGGCACTGAAGCTTTCTTT
11,NA,TRBJ2-7,TRBV6-2/TRBV6-3,NA,CATSPAYEQYF,TGTGCCACCAGCCCCGCCTACGAGCAGTACTTC
15,once,TRBJ2-1,TRBV6-1,NA,CASSGAAGGVSEQFF,TGTGCCAGCAGTGGAGCGGCAGGGGGGGTGAGTGAGCAGTTCTTC
14,NA,TRBJ1-1,TRBV30,TRBD1,CAWRLGTVNREAFF,TGTGCCTGGAGGTTAGGGACAGTTAACCGTGAAGCTTTCTTT
13,NA,TRBJ2-3,TRBV28,NA,CATQFFSTDTQYF,TGTGCCACTCAGTTTTTTAGCACAGATACGCAGTATTTT
16,NA,TRBJ1-3,TRBV28,TRBD1,CASSPSQGAGGNTIYF,TGTGCCAGCAGTCCCTCACAGGGGGCAGGAGGAAACACCATATATTTT
15,NA,TRBJ2-7,TRBV21-1,NA,CASSRGSGRRNEQYF,TGTGCCAGCAGCAGAGGGAGCGGGAGGAGGAACGAGCAGTACTTC
17,NA,TRBJ2-5,TRBV14,NA,CASSRGPGSVPWETQYF,TGTGCCAGCAGCCGGGGACCGGGCAGCGTGCCATGGGAGACCCAGTACTTC
13,NA,TRBJ1-4,TRBV7-2,NA,CASSSYRAGKLFF,TGTGCCAGCAGCTCTTACAGGGCTGGAAAACTGTTTTTT
15,NA,TRBJ2-3,TRBV7-2,NA,CASSFMRGSTDTQYF,TGTGCCAGCAGCTTTATGCGCGGGAGCACAGATACGCAGTATTTT
14,once,TRBJ1-1,TRBV28,NA,CASSLWNLATEAFF,TGTGCCAGCAGTTTATGGAATTTAGCCACTGAAGCTTTCTTT
11,NA,TRBJ2-1,TRBV20-1,NA,CSARMENEQFF,TGCAGTGCTAGGATGGAGAATGAGCAGTTCTTC
16,once,TRBJ1-6,TRBV5-5,NA,CASSPGGSSYNSPLHF,TGTGCCAGCAGCCCCGGGGGGAGCTCCTATAATTCACCCCTCCACTTT
17,NA,TRBJ1-1,TRBV11-3,TRBD1,CASSLGWETGGNTEAFF,TGTGCCAGCAGCTTAGGTTGGGAGACAGGGGGGAACACTGAAGCTTTCTTT
18,NA,TRBJ2-3,TRBV7-9,TRBD2,CASSPSRLAGLYTDTQYF,TGTGCCAGCAGCCCGTCCAGACTAGCGGGGTTATACACAGATACGCAGTATTTT
15,NA,TRBJ2-3,TRBV15,NA,CATSRDSSFTDTQYF,TGTGCCACCAGCAGAGATTCTTCCTTCACAGATACGCAGTATTTT
14,NA,TRBJ1-6,TRBV2,NA,CASRLQGGETPLHF,TGTGCCAGCAGATTACAGGGAGGCGAGACACCCCTCCACTTT
14,NA,TRBJ1-2,TRBV7-2,TRBD1,CASSGPDRVGGYTF,TGTGCCAGCAGCGGGCCGGACAGGGTGGGTGGCTACACCTTC
15,NA,TRBJ2-6,TRBV3-1/TRBV3-2,TRBD2,CASSNLAGGANVLTF,TGTGCCAGCAGCAACCTAGCGGGTGGGGCCAACGTCCTGACTTTC
14,once,TRBJ2-2,TRBV5-6,NA,CASSLGTQDGELFF,TGTGCCAGCAGCTTGGGGACGCAAGACGGGGAGCTGTTTTTT